The present T cell receptor (beta chain) was sequenced within a study of T cell repertoires in cytomegalovirus infection. Study-wide background: Shared public TCR beta signatures pointed to both CMV infection and a matching HLA type. Findings and limits, study-wide: In two of eight donors, the top clonotype was HLA-C-restricted CMV-specific. People with CMV and the relevant HLA were identified by cumulative public TCR beta family frequency.

TCRdb used MiXCR to reprocess the reads, holding one entry per CDR3 protein. This sample has 130,000 or so distinct CDR3 sequences; roughly 6.5% occur once, and the top ten carry around 17%. In its sample, this clonotype was seen many times. Its antigen is unknown. This clonotype was obtained from a human donor in good health (CMV status not recorded). Some clones in this sample may be carry-over from other donors' samples. The specimen sequenced was PBMCs.

The CDR3 sequence is CASGGQDSYNEQFF. For the CDR3, the DNA is TGCGCCAGCGGAGGACAGGACTCCTACAATGAGCAGTTCTTC. V gene TRBV5-1 combines with J gene TRBJ2-1, with 7 bases matching TRBD1. Germline V lookup: CDR1 SGHRS, CDR2 YFSETQ. This CDR3 comprises 14 residues. V was clipped by 7 bases and J by 0 bases; unmatched bases: 4.